A single sample gave rise to the 27 T cell receptor beta chains below, sequenced in a study of breast tumors, draining lymph nodes, adjacent tissues. One entry per CDR3 protein, called by TCRdb with MiXCR from the multiplex PCR reads. The sample holds around 190,000 distinct CDR3 sequences, approximately 30% seen once. Samples came from axillary lymph nodes draining the breast cancer. The material sequenced was axillary lymph node tissue. The receptors come from a female donor with breast cancer. Some clones in this sample may be carry-over from other donors' samples.

This clonotype has just a few counts. V is TRBV27 and J is TRBJ1-2; the D gene is possibly TRBD1 (6 bases). CDR1 and CDR2 from the germline V gene are MNHEY and SMNVEV (reference sequence). The CDR3 extends over 13 amino acids. Trimming pared 2 bases from V and 3 bases from J, leaving 7 bases between. CDR3 protein: CASSLGQYYGYTF. As DNA, the CDR3 is TGTGCCAGCAGTTTAGGACAGTACTATGGCTACACCTTC.

V gene TRBV12-3 or TRBV12-4 combines with J gene TRBJ2-2; D is uncertain. This CDR3 has 10 residues. V dropped 3 bases and J dropped 8 bases, with 1 base sitting between them. CDR3 protein: CASSFGELFF. In DNA, the CDR3 is TGTGCCAGCAGTTTTGGGGAGCTGTTTTTT.

In its sample, this clonotype was seen many times. This rearrangement joins TRBV11-3 to TRBJ2-1; D is unresolved. V was shortened by 0 bases and J by 10 bases, with 10 bases between the two germline ends. This CDR3 has 13 residues. CDR1 SGHNT and CDR2 YENEEA come from the germline V gene. CDR3 DNA: TGTGCCAGCAGCTTAGAATTGGGTGACGAGCAGTTCTTC. Residues: CASSLELGDEQFF.

The CDR3 loop is CASSVQGWDTEAFF. Written as DNA, the CDR3 is TGTGCCAGCAGCGTGCAAGGGTGGGACACTGAAGCTTTCTTT. The V call is TRBV9, the J call TRBJ1-1; D ambiguous. V lost 2 bases to trimming and J lost 3 bases, with 11 bases between them. This CDR3 contains 14 residues. Looked up from germline, CDR1 is SGDLS and CDR2 is YYNGEE.

This clonotype was observed a few times. One end of the junction is discordant with germline, which a read error may explain. The genes are TRBV6-5 and TRBJ1-3, with D unclear. The CDR3 is 16 residues long. Germline V CDR1 and CDR2: MNHEY, SVGAGI. The CDR3 loop is CASSHSSLGAGNTIYF. In DNA, the CDR3 is TGTGCCAGCAGTCACTCCTCCCTCGGGGCTGGAAACACCATATATTTT.

This clonotype came up many times. The chain is built from TRBV5-8 and TRBJ1-6; D gene unclear. Deletions cut 2 bases from V and 3 bases from J, with 0 bases between. CDR3 length: 12 amino acids. Looked up from germline, CDR1 is SGHTS and CDR2 is YDEGEE. The CDR3 protein is CASSFYNSPLHF. DNA for the CDR3: TGTGCCAGCAGCTTCTATAATTCACCCCTCCACTTT. The variable domain in full, with the rest retrieved from reference TRBV5-8 and TRBJ1-6, is EAGVTQSPTHLIKTRGQQATLRCSPISGHTSVYWYQQALGLGLQFLLWYDEGEERNRGNFPPRFSGRQFPNYSSELNVNALELEDSALYLCASSFYNSPLHFGNGTRLTVT.

The rearrangement uses TRBV7-3 and TRBJ1-1; D perhaps matches TRBD1 (5 bases). The CDR3 loop spans 14 amino acids. Trimming removed 0 bases at V and 5 bases at J, with 10 bases between. Germline CDR1 reads SGHTA; CDR2 reads FQGTGA. The CDR3 DNA follows: TGTGCCAGCAGCTTAACAGGGGATATGACTGAAGCTTTCTTT. Translated: CASSLTGDMTEAFF.

This clonotype was counted many times. The genes are TRBV11-3 and TRBJ2-7, with D uncertain. The V end lost 2 bases, the J end lost 3 bases, and 2 bases lay between the germline ends. Germline lookup yields CDR1 SGHNT and CDR2 YENEEA. This CDR3 comprises 11 residues. CDR3 loop: CASSLIYEQYF. The DNA for the CDR3 is TGTGCCAGCAGCTTAATCTACGAGCAGTACTTC.

As for this clonotype: A much larger clone is a single base away; this may be a read error. The CDR3 nucleotides are TGTGCCAGCAGTTACTCGCTAGCGGAGGGGGAGACCCAGTACTTC. Residues: CASSYSLAEGETQYF. This sequence joins TRBV6-6 and TRBJ2-5; 7 bases match TRBD2. The CDR3 loop spans 15 amino acids. CDR1 and CDR2 from the germline V gene are MNHNY and SVGAGI (reference sequence). After removal of 0 bases from V and 5 bases from J, the junction contained 6 bases not matched to a gene.

This clonotype is classed as medium-sized (0.01 to 0.1%). The gene calls are TRBV5-6 and TRBJ2-7; no clear D. Trimming pared 1 base from V and 6 bases from J, leaving 5 bases between. The CDR3 has 11 amino acids. CDR1 and CDR2 from the germline V gene are SGHDT and YYEEEE. In DNA form, the CDR3 reads TGTGCCAGCAGCTTGTTCGGCGAGCAGTACTTC. Encoded protein: CASSLFGEQYF.

This clonotype was detected ten times or more. This rearrangement joins TRBV6-1 to TRBJ1-6; 10 bases agree with TRBD1. Unmatched junction bases numbered 12, after V lost 4 bases and J lost 6 bases. CDR3 size: 18 residues. Per the germline V gene, CDR1 is MNHNS and CDR2 is SASEGT. The CDR3 DNA is TGTGCCAGCAGTGTCAATATGCGACAGGGGGCGGGTAATTCACCCCTCCACTTT. As protein: CASSVNMRQGAGNSPLHF.

Notes on this clonotype: Compared with germline, one end of the junction differs, possibly owing to a read error. The chain joins TRBV30 to TRBJ2-1; 9 positions match TRBD2. The CDR3 is 16 residues long. CDR1 and CDR2 (germline): GTSNPN, SVGIG (reference sequence). CDR3 nucleotide sequence: TGTGCCTGGAGTGCGGACCTCTTAGCGGGAGTCAATGAGCGGTTCTTT. Translated, it gives CAWSADLLAGVNERFF.

This clonotype has a count of ten or more. The chain has TRBV19 and TRBJ2-3; TRBD1 matches 9 bases. This CDR3 has 15 residues. Looked up from germline, CDR1 is LNHDA and CDR2 is SQIVND (reference sequence). Trimming removed 4 bases from V and 2 bases from J; junction bases left unmatched: 4. The CDR3, as DNA: TGTGCCAGTAGTAACCGGGACAGGGTCACAGATACGCAGTATTTT. Its translation is CASSNRDRVTDTQYF.

The J gene is TRBJ1-5, the V gene TRBV11-3; D ambiguous. Between the trimmed V and J ends, which lost 5 bases and 6 bases, there was a span of 17 bases. The length of the CDR3 is 15 residues. CDR1 is SGHNT and CDR2 is YENEEA in the germline V gene. The chain's CDR3 is CASSPLTGRVQPQHF. In DNA form, the CDR3 reads TGTGCCAGCAGCCCCTTGACGGGGAGGGTTCAGCCCCAGCATTTT.

This clonotype was recorded many times. CDR3: CASGVAGTNEQFF. CDR3 coding DNA: TGTGCCAGCGGAGTAGCGGGGACTAATGAGCAGTTCTTC. The chain couples TRBV6-6 to TRBJ2-1; the match to TRBD2 covers 8 bases. Germline trimming cut 8 bases from V and 7 bases from J; bases unmatched to any gene: 7. Germline loops: CDR1 MNHNY, CDR2 SVGAGI (reference sequence). The CDR3 extends over 13 amino acids.

This clonotype has at least ten counts. The chain is built from TRBV7-9 and TRBJ1-2, with D perhaps TRBD1 (5 bases). V was pared by 6 bases and J by 7 bases, with 15 bases between. The germline gives CDR1 SEHNR, CDR2 FQNEAQ (reference sequence). The CDR3 runs to 13 residues. This CDR3 reads CASSFQGEGGYTF. CDR3 sequence (DNA): TGTGCCAGCAGTTTCCAGGGTGAAGGTGGCTACACCTTC. Looking up the rest from reference TRBV7-9 and TRBJ1-2 gives the full variable domain: DTGVSQNPRHKITKRGQNVTFRCDPISEHNRLYWYRQTLGQGPEFLTYFQNEAQLEKSRLLSDRFSAERPKGSFSTLEIQRTEQGDSAMYLCASSFQGEGGYTFGSGTRLTVV.

Concerning this clonotype: With a much larger clone just one base away, this may be a read error. This chain joins TRBV6-1 and TRBJ2-3; 7 bases align to TRBD1. The CDR3 is made up of 14 amino acids. CDR1 is MNHNS, CDR2 SASEGT, per germline. The CDR3 loop reads CASSEGQGRDAQYF. DNA for the CDR3: TGTGCCAGCAGTGAAGGACAGGGAAGAGATGCGCAGTATTTT.

In this sample, this clonotype is medium-sized (0.01 to 0.1%). The chain uses TRBV5-6 and TRBJ2-7; possible D gene TRBD1, 5 bases. Trimming cost V 0 bases and J 4 bases, with 11 bases left between them. Germline CDR1 and CDR2: SGHDT and YYEEEE. CDR3 length: 14 amino acids. The CDR3 protein is CASSLGSGLYEQYF. The CDR3 bases are TGTGCCAGCAGCTTGGGGTCAGGGTTGTACGAGCAGTACTTC.

In its sample, this clonotype was seen many times. The chain is built from TRBV30 and TRBJ2-3, with TRBD2 as a possible D gene (6 bases). CDR3 size: 13 residues. Trimming stripped 0 bases from V and 10 bases from J, with 14 bases between. Germline-derived CDR1 and CDR2 are GTSNPN and SVGIG (reference sequence). CDR3 sequence (DNA): TGTGCCTGGAGTGTACTAAGACTAGGGGCGCAGTATTTT. Its protein product is CAWSVLRLGAQYF.

This clonotype was counted at least ten times. The chain recombines TRBV20-1 with TRBJ2-5; no firm D call. Germline CDR1 DFQATT, CDR2 SNEGSKA (reference sequence). The V end was cut by 0 bases, the J end by 5 bases, with 10 bases between. The CDR3 spans 13 residues. The DNA for the CDR3 is TGCAGTGCTAGAGAGTCAGGTTATGAGACCCAGTACTTC. Translated: CSARESGYETQYF.

This clonotype was detected ten times or more. This rearrangement joins TRBV2 to TRBJ2-7; no clear D. Germline V gene data show CDR1 as SNHLY and CDR2 as FYNNEI. V dropped 10 bases and J dropped 3 bases, with 16 bases sitting between them. This CDR3 has 13 amino acids. The chain's CDR3 is CANKMTDYYEQYF. The DNA of the CDR3 is TGTGCCAACAAAATGACCGATTACTACGAGCAGTACTTC.

Ten or more counts support this clonotype. A much larger clone sits a single nucleotide away, making a read error possible. DNA of the CDR3: TGTGCCAGCAGCGTCGGTAGCGATGCCTACAATGAGCCGTTCTTC. Translated, it gives CASSVGSDAYNEPFF. The chain recombines TRBV9 with TRBJ2-1; perhaps TRBD2 as D (5 bases). The CDR3 totals 15 residues. The germline CDR1 and CDR2 sequences are SGDLS and YYNGEE.

This clonotype came up many times. The rearrangement uses TRBV15 and TRBJ2-7; D is possibly TRBD2 (6 bases). V dropped 4 bases and J dropped 3 bases, with 25 bases sitting between them. The CDR3 contains 18 residues. The germline CDR1 and CDR2 sequences are LNHNV and YYDKDF (reference sequence). The chain's CDR3 is CATSTYPSPSTRGYEQYF. In DNA, the CDR3 is TGTGCCACCAGCACTTACCCCTCACCGTCGACTAGGGGCTACGAGCAGTACTTC. Using reference TRBV15 and TRBJ2-7 for the parts outside the CDR3, the full variable domain is DAMVIQNPRYQVTQFGKPVTLSCSQTLNHNVMYWYQQKSSQAPKLLFHYYDKDFNNEADTPDNFQSRRPNTSFCFLDIRSPGLGDTAMYLCATSTYPSPSTRGYEQYFGPGTRLTVT.

This clonotype was detected a few times. This may come from a read error, since a much larger clone is one base off. The CDR3 protein is CASSLLGTNEKLFF. The CDR3 DNA reads TGTGCCAGCAGCTTGTTAGGGACTAATGAAAAACTGTTTTTT. The chain uses TRBV5-8 and TRBJ1-4; D gene unclear. The germline V gene encodes CDR1 SGHTS and CDR2 YDEGEE. The germline V and J ends were trimmed by 1 base and 2 bases, with 6 bases remaining between them. The CDR3 length is 14 residues.

This sequence joins TRBV20-1 and TRBJ1-4; TRBD1 is a possible D gene (5 bases). The length of the CDR3 is 15 residues. Germline V lookup: CDR1 DFQATT, CDR2 SNEGSKA (reference sequence). V was trimmed by 1 base and J by 8 bases, leaving 17 bases between them. Here the CDR3 reads CSARVAGEVAEKLFF. CDR3 DNA sequence: TGCAGTGCTAGAGTAGCGGGGGAGGTGGCGGAAAAACTGTTTTTT.

There are a few counts of this clonotype. Being one base from a much bigger clone, this may be a read error. The chain couples TRBV5-5 to TRBJ2-3; no firm D call. Trimming removed 5 bases from V and 2 bases from J, with 12 bases in between. Germline V CDR1 and CDR2: SGHKS, YYEKEE (reference sequence). The CDR3 totals 14 residues. The CDR3 region has the DNA TGTGCCAGCAGGGATTGGCAGGCCACAGATACGCAGTATTTT. This sequence encodes CASRDWQATDTQYF.

This clonotype came up many times. V is TRBV6-6 and J is TRBJ1-4, with D uncertain. Trimming stripped 3 bases from V and 0 bases from J, with 8 bases between. This CDR3 contains 15 residues. Germline V gene lookup returns CDR1 MNHNY and CDR2 SVGAGI (reference sequence). Written as DNA, the CDR3 is TGTGCCAGCAGTTATCTCGGGACAACTAATGAAAAACTGTTTTTT. Translated, it gives CASSYLGTTNEKLFF.